This T cell receptor (beta chain) was sequenced during a study of cytomegalovirus exposure and HLA in healthy donors. Vbeta (60) and Jbeta (13) primers were used in the PCR. Clones were read by immunoSEQ multiplex PCR, and TCRdb kept only the in-frame ones, dropping some. The data contain around 64,000 clones, about nine tenths of them seen just once; the ten biggest clones take up 2%. CDR1 SGHRS and CDR2 YFSETQ come from the germline V gene. V was trimmed by 4 bases and J by 3 bases, leaving 14 bases between them. The CDR3 is 14 amino acids. The sequencing input was PBMCs. This chain connects TRBV5-1 to TRBJ2-7, with D maybe TRBD2 (6 bases). This clonotype originated in a woman aged 25 to 39 in good health and CMV-seronegative. CDR3: CASSPGGRNYEQYF. The CDR3 DNA sequence: TGCGCCAGCAGCCCTGGAGGGAGAAACTACGAGCAGTACTTC.